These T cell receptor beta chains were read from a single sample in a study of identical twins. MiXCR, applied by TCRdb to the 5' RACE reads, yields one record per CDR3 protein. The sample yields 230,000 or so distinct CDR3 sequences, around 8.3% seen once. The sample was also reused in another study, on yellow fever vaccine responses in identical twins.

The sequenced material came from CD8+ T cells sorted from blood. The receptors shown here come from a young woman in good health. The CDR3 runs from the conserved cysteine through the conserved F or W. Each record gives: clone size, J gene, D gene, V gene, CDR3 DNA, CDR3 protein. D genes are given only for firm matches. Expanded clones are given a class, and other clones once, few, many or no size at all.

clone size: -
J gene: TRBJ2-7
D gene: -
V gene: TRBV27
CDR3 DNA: TGTGCCAGCGCTGATACAGGATCCTACGAGCAGTACTTC
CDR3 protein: CASADTGSYEQYF

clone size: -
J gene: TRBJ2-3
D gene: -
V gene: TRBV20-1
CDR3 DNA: TGCAGTGCTTCAAACCGTCCGGCGGATACGCAGTATTTT
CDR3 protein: CSASNRPADTQYF

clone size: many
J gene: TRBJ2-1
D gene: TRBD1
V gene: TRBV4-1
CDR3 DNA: TGCGCCAGCAGCCAGTGGACAGGGGCCAATGAGCAGTTCTTC
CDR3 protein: CASSQWTGANEQFF

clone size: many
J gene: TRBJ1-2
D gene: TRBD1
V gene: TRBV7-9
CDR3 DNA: TGTGCCAGCTCTCTCATCCCGGGACAGGGCTATGGCTACACCTTC
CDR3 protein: CASSLIPGQGYGYTF

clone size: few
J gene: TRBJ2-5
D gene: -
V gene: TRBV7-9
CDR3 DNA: TGTGCCAGCAGCTATGTGACCCCCCAAGAGACCCAGTACTTC
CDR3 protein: CASSYVTPQETQYF

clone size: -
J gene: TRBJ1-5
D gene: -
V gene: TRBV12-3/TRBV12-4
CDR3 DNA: TGTGCCAGCCGGGGTGGGGTCCTCAATCAGCCCCAGCATTTT
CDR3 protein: CASRGGVLNQPQHF

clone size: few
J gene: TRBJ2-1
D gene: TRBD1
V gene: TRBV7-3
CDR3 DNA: TGTGCCAGCAGCGTAGGGACAGGGGGCGCCGAGCAGTTCTTC
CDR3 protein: CASSVGTGGAEQFF

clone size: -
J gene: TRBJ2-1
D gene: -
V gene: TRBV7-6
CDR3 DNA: TGTGCCAGCAGCTTAGCAAACCCAATCTACAATGAGCAGTTCTTC
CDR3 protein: CASSLANPIYNEQFF

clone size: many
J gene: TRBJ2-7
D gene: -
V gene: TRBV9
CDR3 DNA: TGTGCCAGCAGCATAAACCGGGACACGGGAGGACCTCGCGAGCAGTACTTC
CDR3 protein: CASSINRDTGGPREQYF

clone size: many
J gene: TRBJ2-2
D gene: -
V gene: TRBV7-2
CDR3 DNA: TGTGCCAGCAGCTTAGACAGGGACTACACCGGGGAGCTGTTTTTT
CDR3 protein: CASSLDRDYTGELFF

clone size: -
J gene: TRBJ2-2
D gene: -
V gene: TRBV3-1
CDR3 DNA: TGTGCCAGCAGCCAAGAAATGGCCGGGGAGCTGTTTTTT
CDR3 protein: CASSQEMAGELFF

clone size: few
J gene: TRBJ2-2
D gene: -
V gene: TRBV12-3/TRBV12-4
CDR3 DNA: TGTGCCAGCAGTTTACTAGGGTCTGGGGCCGGGGAGCTGTTTTTT
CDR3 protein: CASSLLGSGAGELFF

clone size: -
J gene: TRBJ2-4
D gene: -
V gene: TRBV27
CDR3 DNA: TGTGCCAGCGCTCGGGGGTTTGGAGCCAAAAACATTCAGTACTTC
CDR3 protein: CASARGFGAKNIQYF

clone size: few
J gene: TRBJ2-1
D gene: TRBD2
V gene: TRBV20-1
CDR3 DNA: TGCAGTGCTAGAGAACTAGCGGGAGGTGTCTACAATGAGCAGTTCTTC
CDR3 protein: CSARELAGGVYNEQFF

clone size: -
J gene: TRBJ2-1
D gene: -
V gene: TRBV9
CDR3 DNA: TGTGCCAGCAGCGTCCAGGCTTCCTACAATGAGCAGTTCTTC
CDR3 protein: CASSVQASYNEQFF

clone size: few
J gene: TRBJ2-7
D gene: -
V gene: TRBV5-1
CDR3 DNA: TGCGCCAGCAGCTGGGACGTCCGGAGCTCCTACGAGCAGTACTTC
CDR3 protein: CASSWDVRSSYEQYF

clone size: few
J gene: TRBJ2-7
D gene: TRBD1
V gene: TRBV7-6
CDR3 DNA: TGTGCCAGCAGCCCAGGGGCGGGACAGGCAACCTACGAGCAGTACTTC
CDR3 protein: CASSPGAGQATYEQYF

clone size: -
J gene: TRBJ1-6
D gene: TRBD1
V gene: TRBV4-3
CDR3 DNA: TGCGCCAGCAGCCAAGATCCCGGACAGGCGGCTTCACCCCTCCACTTT
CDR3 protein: CASSQDPGQAASPLHF

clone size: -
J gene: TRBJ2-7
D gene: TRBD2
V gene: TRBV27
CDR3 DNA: TGTGCCAGCAGTTCCTCACTAGCGGGCTACGAGCAGTACTTC
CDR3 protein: CASSSSLAGYEQYF

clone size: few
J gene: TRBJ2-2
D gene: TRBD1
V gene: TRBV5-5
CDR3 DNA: TGTGCCAGCAGCTTGGGGGCAGGGGGCCCCACCGGGGAGCTGTTTTTT
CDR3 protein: CASSLGAGGPTGELFF

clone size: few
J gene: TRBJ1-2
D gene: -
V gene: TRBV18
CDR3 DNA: TGTGCCAGCTCACCGCGGGCGCTAAAGGCCTATGGCTACACCTTC
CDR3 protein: CASSPRALKAYGYTF

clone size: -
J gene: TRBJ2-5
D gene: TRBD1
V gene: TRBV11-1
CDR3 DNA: TGTGCCAGCAGTGCCGTGGGACAGAACCAAGAGACCCAGTACTTC
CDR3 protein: CASSAVGQNQETQYF

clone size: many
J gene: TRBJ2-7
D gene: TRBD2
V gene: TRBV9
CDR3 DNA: TGTGCCAGCAGCCCTGGGGGGGTTATAAGCTCCTACGAGCAGTACTTC
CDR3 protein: CASSPGGVISSYEQYF

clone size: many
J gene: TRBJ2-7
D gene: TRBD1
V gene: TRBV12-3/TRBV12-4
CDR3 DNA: TGTGCCAGCAGCTCCCCGGGGGGACAGGGCATCGGCGAGCAGTACTTC
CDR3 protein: CASSSPGGQGIGEQYF

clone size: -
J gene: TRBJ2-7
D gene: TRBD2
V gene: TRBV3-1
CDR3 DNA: TGTGCCAGCAGCCAAGATAGCGGGGACACTTCCTACGAGCAGTACTTC
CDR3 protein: CASSQDSGDTSYEQYF

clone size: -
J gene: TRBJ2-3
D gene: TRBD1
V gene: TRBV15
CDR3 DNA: TGTGCCACCAGCGATGGGACAGGGAGTAATACAGATACGAAGTATTTT
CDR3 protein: CATSDGTGSNTDTKYF

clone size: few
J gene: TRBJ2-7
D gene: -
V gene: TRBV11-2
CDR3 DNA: TGTGCCAGCAGCCCGCAACTGGGACCGTCGAGCTCCTACGAGCAGTACTTC
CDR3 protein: CASSPQLGPSSSYEQYF

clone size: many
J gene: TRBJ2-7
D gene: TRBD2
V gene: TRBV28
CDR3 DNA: TGTGCCAGCAGCTCCAGGGCCCAACTAGCGGGTATCTCCTACGAGCAGTACTTC
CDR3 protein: CASSSRAQLAGISYEQYF

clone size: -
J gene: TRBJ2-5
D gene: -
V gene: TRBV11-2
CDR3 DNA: TGTGCCAGCAGCTCGCCGTGGGAGTTAGGACAAGAGACCCAGTACTTC
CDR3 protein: CASSSPWELGQETQYF

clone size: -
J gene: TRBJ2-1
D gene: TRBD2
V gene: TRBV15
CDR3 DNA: TGTGCCACCAGCGGCACTAGCGGGAGCTACAATGAGCAGTTCTTC
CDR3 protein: CATSGTSGSYNEQFF

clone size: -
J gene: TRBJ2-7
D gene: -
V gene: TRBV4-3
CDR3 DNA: TGCGCCAGCAGCCAAGATAAGTTGGGGGCCTACGAGCAGTACTTC
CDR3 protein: CASSQDKLGAYEQYF

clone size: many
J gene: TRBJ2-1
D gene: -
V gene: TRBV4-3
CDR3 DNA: TGCGCCAGCAGCCCGCTGTTGGGCCTCTACAATGAGCAGTTCTTC
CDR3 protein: CASSPLLGLYNEQFF

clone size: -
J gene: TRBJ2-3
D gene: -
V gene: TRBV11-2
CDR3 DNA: TGTGCCAGCAGCTTACCCCGCGATACGCAGTATTTT
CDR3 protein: CASSLPRDTQYF

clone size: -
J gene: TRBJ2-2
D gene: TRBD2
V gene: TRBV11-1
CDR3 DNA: TGTGCCAGCAGCCCCCGTAGCGGGGGAGGTACCGGGGAGCTGTTTTTT
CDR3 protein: CASSPRSGGGTGELFF

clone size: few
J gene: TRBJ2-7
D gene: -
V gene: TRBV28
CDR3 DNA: TGTGCCAGCAGAGTTGGGTACCTCAGGGACTTGAGCTCCTACGAGCAGTACTTC
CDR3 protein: CASRVGYLRDLSSYEQYF

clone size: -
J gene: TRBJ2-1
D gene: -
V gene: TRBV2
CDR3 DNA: TGTGCCAGCAGTGAACATCCGGGTTTAAGCTTTGGCAATGAGCAGTTCTTC
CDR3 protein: CASSEHPGLSFGNEQFF

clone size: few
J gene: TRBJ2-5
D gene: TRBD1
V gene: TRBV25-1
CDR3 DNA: TGTGCCAGCAGTGAATTGGTTACAGGGGGCACAAAGACCCAGTACTTC
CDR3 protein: CASSELVTGGTKTQYF

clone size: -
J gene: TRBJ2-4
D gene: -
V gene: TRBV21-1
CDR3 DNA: TGTGCCAGCAGCACTAGGACAGCGACAGCCAAAAACATTCAGTACTTC
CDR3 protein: CASSTRTATAKNIQYF

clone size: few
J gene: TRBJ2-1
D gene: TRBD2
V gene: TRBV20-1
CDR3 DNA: TGCAGTGCTAGAGTCAAGACTAGCGGGGAATACAATGAGCAGTTCTTC
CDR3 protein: CSARVKTSGEYNEQFF

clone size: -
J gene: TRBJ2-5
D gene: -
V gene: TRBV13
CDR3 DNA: TGTGCCAGCAGCTTAGAGGTAGAAGAGACCCAGTACTTC
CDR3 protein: CASSLEVEETQYF

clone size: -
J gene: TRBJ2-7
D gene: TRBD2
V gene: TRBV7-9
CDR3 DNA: TGTGCCAGCAGCTTAGCCGGAGCGGGACTTTACGAGCAGTACTTC
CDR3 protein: CASSLAGAGLYEQYF

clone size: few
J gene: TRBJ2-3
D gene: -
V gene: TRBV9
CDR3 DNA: TGTGCCAGCAGCGGGCAGGTGTCAAGCACAGATACGCAGTATTTT
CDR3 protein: CASSGQVSSTDTQYF

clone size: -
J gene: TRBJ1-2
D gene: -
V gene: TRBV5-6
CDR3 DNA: TGTGCCAGCAGCTTTGGGACAAAGGGTTCTTCTGGCTACACCTTC
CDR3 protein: CASSFGTKGSSGYTF

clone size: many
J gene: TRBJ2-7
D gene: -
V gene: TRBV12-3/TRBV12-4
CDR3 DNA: TGTGCCAGCAGCAGGGGGGCTGCCTACGAGCAGTACTTC
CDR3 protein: CASSRGAAYEQYF

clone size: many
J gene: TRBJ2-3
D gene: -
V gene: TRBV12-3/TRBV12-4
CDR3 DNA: TGTGCCAGCAGTTTAGCGCTGGGGGGTTGGGGCACAGATACGCAGTATTTT
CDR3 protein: CASSLALGGWGTDTQYF

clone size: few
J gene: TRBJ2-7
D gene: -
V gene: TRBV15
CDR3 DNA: TGTGCCACCAGTTATCCGGGACACAGCTCCTACGAGCAGTACTTC
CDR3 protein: CATSYPGHSSYEQYF

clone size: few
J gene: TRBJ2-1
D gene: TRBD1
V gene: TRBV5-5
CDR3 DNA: TGTGCCAGCAGCCCGGGTAGGCGGACAGGACCATACAATGAGCAGTTCTTC
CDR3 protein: CASSPGRRTGPYNEQFF

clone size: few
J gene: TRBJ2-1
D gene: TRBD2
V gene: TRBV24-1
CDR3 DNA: TGTGCCACCAGTGATCTGACTAGCGGGGGTTACAATGAGCAGTTCTTC
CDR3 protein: CATSDLTSGGYNEQFF

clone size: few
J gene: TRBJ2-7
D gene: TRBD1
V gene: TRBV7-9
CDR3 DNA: TGTGCCAGCAGCATTACAGGGGGCGAAGAGGCCTACGAGCAGTACTTC
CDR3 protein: CASSITGGEEAYEQYF

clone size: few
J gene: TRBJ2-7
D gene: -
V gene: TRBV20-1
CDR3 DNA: TGCAGTGCTCCTCACCTGGGGACCTACGAGCAGTACTTC
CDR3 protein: CSAPHLGTYEQYF

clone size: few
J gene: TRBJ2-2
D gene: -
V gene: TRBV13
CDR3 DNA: TGTGCCAGCAGCTTCGGGAACACCGGGGAGCTGTTTTTT
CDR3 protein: CASSFGNTGELFF

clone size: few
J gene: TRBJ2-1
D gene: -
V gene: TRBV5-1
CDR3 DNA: TGCGCCAGCAGCTTGGATGGTAACTTTGCCTTGAACAATGAGCAGTTCTTC
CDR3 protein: CASSLDGNFALNNEQFF

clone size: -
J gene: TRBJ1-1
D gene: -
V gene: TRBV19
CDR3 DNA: TGTGCCTCTGGGGGGCAGATGAACACTGAAGCTTTCTTT
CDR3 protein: CASGGQMNTEAFF

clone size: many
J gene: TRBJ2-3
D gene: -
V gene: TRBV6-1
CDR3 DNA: TGTGCCAGCACGATAATAAGGGGAGATACGCAGTATTTT
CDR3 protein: CASTIIRGDTQYF

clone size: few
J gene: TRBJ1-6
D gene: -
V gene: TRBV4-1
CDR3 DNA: TGCGCCAGCAGCTATCTCCAAGGGGGCTCCTATAATTCACCCCTCCACTTT
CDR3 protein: CASSYLQGGSYNSPLHF

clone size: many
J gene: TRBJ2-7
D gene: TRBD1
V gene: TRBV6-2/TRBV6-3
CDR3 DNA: TGTGCCAGCAGTAAAACGCGACAGGGGTTATCGGGCGAGCAGTACTTC
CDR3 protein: CASSKTRQGLSGEQYF

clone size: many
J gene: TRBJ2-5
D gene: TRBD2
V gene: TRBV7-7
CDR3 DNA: TGTGCTAGCAGCTTAGGACTAGCGGGAAAGTACCAAGAGACCCAGTACTTC
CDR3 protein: CASSLGLAGKYQETQYF

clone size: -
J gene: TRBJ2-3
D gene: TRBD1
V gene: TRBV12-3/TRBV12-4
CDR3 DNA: TGTGCCAGCACACGGACAGGGCCCACCACAGATACGCAGTATTTT
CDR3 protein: CASTRTGPTTDTQYF

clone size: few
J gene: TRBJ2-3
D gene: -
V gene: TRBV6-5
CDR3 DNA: TGTGCCAGCAGTTACCCCCTACCTAGGGGGGCCGCCACAGATACGCAGTATTTT
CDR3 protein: CASSYPLPRGAATDTQYF

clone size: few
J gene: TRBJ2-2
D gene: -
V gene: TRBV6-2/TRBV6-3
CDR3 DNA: TGTGCCAGCACCCTATCAAACACCGGGGAGCTGTTTTTT
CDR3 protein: CASTLSNTGELFF